The 21 T cell receptor beta chains below come from one sample, sequenced in a study of CD8 T cells in ankylosing spondylitis. TCRdb called the 5' RACE reads again in MiXCR, with one record for every CDR3 protein. The top ten clones hold under 0.9% of a sample with around 450,000 distinct CDR3 sequences, approximately 26% of them seen once. The antigens of these receptors remain unknown. Study-level findings and limits: What seemed typical of ankylosing spondylitis blood was a TCR beta motif built from fewer than ten highly homologous variants.

Sequencing was carried out using blood, either unsorted or a sorted T cell fraction (not recorded which). Every receptor here comes from a male donor with ankylosing spondylitis.

This clonotype has more than one count but fewer than ten. The rearrangement joins TRBV7-9 to TRBJ1-3; D not certain. V dropped 2 bases and J dropped 0 bases, with 8 bases sitting between them. The CDR3 consists of 15 residues. CDR1 and CDR2 from the germline V gene are SEHNR and FQNEAQ (reference sequence). This chain's CDR3 is CASSLIGNSGNTIYF. DNA for the CDR3: TGTGCCAGCAGCTTAATAGGGAACTCTGGAAACACCATATATTTT.

Concerning this clonotype itself: The junction differs from germline at one of its ends, possibly a read error. The gene calls are TRBV12-3 or TRBV12-4 and TRBJ1-1; possibly TRBD1 for D (6 bases). The CDR3 runs to 14 residues. This CDR3 is CDSSLHGGGAEAFF. The CDR3 DNA sequence: TGTGACAGCTCCCTCCACGGGGGCGGCGCTGAAGCTTTCTTT.

About this clonotype: A read error may account for a junction end that differs from germline. This chain connects TRBV5-1 to TRBJ2-3, with 11 bases fitting TRBD2. The CDR3 contains 15 residues. Germline V gives CDR1 SGHRS, CDR2 YFSETQ. CDR3 in amino acids: CGSSPPSGRSDTQYF. The CDR3 DNA follows: TGCGGCAGCAGCCCTCCTAGCGGGAGGTCAGATACGCAGTATTTT.

A few counts support this clonotype. The rearrangement joins TRBV5-1 to TRBJ2-2; no firm D call. The CDR3 spans 13 residues. V lost 2 bases and J lost 7, with 9 bases in between. Germline lookup yields CDR1 SGHRS and CDR2 YFSETQ. The CDR3 DNA sequence: TGCGCCAGCAGCTTCGAAGAAGGCGGGGAGCTGTTTTTT. This translates into CASSFEEGGELFF.

The V and J genes are TRBV9 and TRBJ1-2, with no clear D. Trimming removed 7 bases at V and 4 bases at J, with 14 bases between. CDR3 length: 13 amino acids. Germline values: CDR1 SGDLS, CDR2 YYNGEE. CDR3 nucleotides: TGTGCCAGCGAAGGGCCGGGATCCTATGGCTACACCTTC. Translated, it gives CASEGPGSYGYTF. Combining the CDR3 with reference TRBV9 and TRBJ1-2 gives the whole variable domain DSGVTQTPKHLITATGQRVTLRCSPRSGDLSVYWYQQSLDQGLQFLIQYYNGEERAKGNILERFSAQQFPDLHSELNLSSLELGDSALYFCASEGPGSYGYTFGSGTRLTVV.

This chain uses TRBV5-1 with TRBJ2-1; 11 bases are a match to TRBD2. Trimming removed 2 bases from V and 4 bases from J; junction bases left unmatched: 5. Germline-derived CDR1 and CDR2 are SGHRS and YFSETQ. The CDR3 spans 16 residues. Here the CDR3 DNA reads TGCGCCAGCAGCTTCTCCGGGACTAGCGGATACAATGAGCAGTTCTTC. The encoded protein is CASSFSGTSGYNEQFF.

The table lists this clonotype with many counts. The chain couples TRBV29-1 to TRBJ2-7, with D hard to call. The V end was cut by 4 bases, the J end by 3 bases, with 10 bases between. CDR3 size: 12 residues. Germline assignment: CDR1 SQVTM and CDR2 ANQGSEA. Written as DNA, the CDR3 is TGCAGCGTTGTTTCCCAGTTCTACGAGCAGTACTTC. Translating gives CSVVSQFYEQYF.

The genes are TRBV3-1 and TRBJ1-2; D call uncertain. V lost 3 bases, J lost 6 bases, and 11 bases lay in between. Germline loops: CDR1 LGHDT, CDR2 YNNKEL (reference sequence). This CDR3 has 13 amino acids. The CDR3 DNA is TGTGCCAGCAGCCAGGGGTTGGTGGATGGCTACACCTTC. As protein: CASSQGLVDGYTF.

The V call is TRBV20-1, the J call TRBJ2-1; TRBD2 agrees at 12 bases. CDR1 and CDR2 (germline): DFQATT, SNEGSKA (reference sequence). The CDR3 sequence is 17 residues long. Trimming removed 1 base from V and 4 bases from J; junction bases left unmatched: 8. CDR3 nucleotides: TGCAGTGCTAGAGGTTTGCAGGGACTAGCGGGTTACAATGAGCAGTTCTTC. Its translation is CSARGLQGLAGYNEQFF.

This clonotype was seen only a few times. The chain recombines TRBV25-1 with TRBJ2-1; D remains ambiguous. With 3 bases removed from V and 3 bases from J, the gap between germline ends came to 9 bases. Germline-derived CDR1 and CDR2 are MGHDK and SYGVNS. The CDR3 is 14 amino acids. The CDR3 loop reads CASSDSPLYNEQFF. The DNA of the CDR3 is TGTGCCAGCAGTGATAGCCCACTCTACAATGAGCAGTTCTTC.

This clonotype has just a few counts. This rearrangement joins TRBV11-2 to TRBJ2-5; the D call may be TRBD1 or TRBD2 (5 bases each). From germline, CDR1 is SGHAT and CDR2 FQNNGV. The CDR3 is 15 residues long. Trimming stripped 4 bases from V and 2 bases from J, with 14 bases between. The CDR3 is CASSSSGRGQETQYF. The CDR3 region has the DNA TGTGCCAGCAGCTCTTCGGGGCGAGGGCAAGAGACCCAGTACTTC.

The rearrangement joins TRBV12-3 or TRBV12-4 to TRBJ1-3; D unresolved. Trimming left V 2 bases short and J 3 bases short, with 8 bases between. CDR3 length equals 14 residues. The CDR3: CASSLTPVGNTIYF. In DNA, the CDR3 is TGTGCCAGCAGTTTAACCCCAGTTGGAAACACCATATATTTT.

This chain uses TRBV6-1 with TRBJ1-5, with D perhaps matching TRBD1 (5 bases). Germline assignment: CDR1 MNHNS and CDR2 SASEGT. The V and J ends lost 3 bases and 5 bases respectively, with 14 bases between them. The length of the CDR3 is 15 residues. CDR3 region: CASSDHWGDDQPQHF. DNA of the CDR3: TGTGCCAGCAGTGATCATTGGGGGGATGATCAGCCCCAGCATTTT.

This clonotype was recorded a few times. The chain is built from TRBV12-3 or TRBV12-4 and TRBJ2-2, with D maybe TRBD1 (6 bases). V dropped 6 bases and J dropped 0 bases, with 14 bases sitting between them. This CDR3 is 16 amino acids long. The CDR3 sequence is CASRPTGIANTGELFF. CDR3 bases: TGTGCCAGCAGGCCCACAGGGATCGCGAACACCGGGGAGCTGTTTTTT.

The chain combines TRBV5-1 with TRBJ2-3, with 7 bases that match TRBD2. There are 18 residues in the CDR3. Germline trimming cut 4 bases from V and 5 bases from J; bases unmatched to any gene: 19. The V gene's germline CDR1 is SGHRS and CDR2 YFSETQ. The CDR3 nucleotides are TGCGCCAGCAGCCCAAAACTCGACAGACTAGCCATGGGAGATACGCAGTATTTT. Protein: CASSPKLDRLAMGDTQYF. The full variable domain, with the rest looked up from reference TRBV5-1 and TRBJ2-3, is KAGVTQTPRYLIKTRGQQVTLSCSPISGHRSVSWYQQTPGQGLQFLFEYFSETQRNKGNFPGRFSGRQFSNSRSEMNVSTLELGDSALYLCASSPKLDRLAMGDTQYFGPGTRLTVL.

In this sample, this clonotype turned up a few times. V is TRBV3-1 and J is TRBJ2-3; 8 bases are shared with TRBD2. The germline gives CDR1 LGHDT, CDR2 YNNKEL (reference sequence). Trimming took 4 bases from V and 6 from J; bases not matched to a gene: 15. This CDR3 has 17 residues. CDR3 sequence: CASSLEAGAFRPDTQYF. In DNA form, the CDR3 reads TGTGCCAGCAGCCTCGAAGCGGGAGCGTTTCGACCGGATACGCAGTATTTT.

In this sample, this clonotype turned up a few times. Germline is not matched at one junction end, which may reflect a read error. The chain combines TRBV5-1 with TRBJ2-2; D may be TRBD1 (6 bases). Germline CDR1 SGHRS, CDR2 YFSETQ. The CDR3 runs to 16 residues. As DNA, the CDR3 is TGCGCCAGCAGCCTGCTGAGCATTGGGGACACCGGGGAGCTGGTTTTT. Encoded protein: CASSLLSIGDTGELVF. The variable domain in full, completed from reference TRBV5-1 and TRBJ2-2, reads KAGVTQTPRYLIKTRGQQVTLSCSPISGHRSVSWYQQTPGQGLQFLFEYFSETQRNKGNFPGRFSGRQFSNSRSEMNVSTLELGDSALYLCASSLLSIGDTGELVFGEGSRLTVL.

This chain links TRBV5-6 with TRBJ2-2, with 11 bases lining up with TRBD1. CDR1 SGHDT and CDR2 YYEEEE come from the germline V gene. The V gene end was trimmed by 4 bases and the J gene end by 2 bases; junction bases not matched to a gene: 4. The CDR3 is made up of 16 amino acids. The chain's CDR3 is CASSEWTGGNTGELFF. Written as DNA, the CDR3 is TGTGCCAGCAGCGAGTGGACAGGGGGCAACACCGGGGAGCTGTTTTTT.

The rearrangement links TRBV6-1 to TRBJ2-1; D remains unclear. The germline gives CDR1 MNHNS, CDR2 SASEGT. Trimming cost V 4 bases and J 4 bases, with 11 bases left between them. The length of the CDR3 is 14 residues. The DNA of the CDR3 is TGTGCCAGCAGTGGCCTACGGTTTTACAATGAGCAGTTCTTC. Translated: CASSGLRFYNEQFF.

The chain combines TRBV19 with TRBJ2-1, with TRBD2 matching over 9 bases. There are 15 residues in the CDR3. J was trimmed by 6 bases and V by 3 bases; bases with no gene match: 6. In germline, CDR1 is LNHDA, CDR2 SQIVND (reference sequence). Here the CDR3 DNA reads TGTGCCAGTAGTATGGTAGCGGGAGTTAGCAATGAGCAGTTCTTC. Translated: CASSMVAGVSNEQFF. The entire variable domain, with the rest obtained from reference TRBV19 and TRBJ2-1, is as follows: DGGITQSPKYLFRKEGQNVTLSCEQNLNHDAMYWYRQDPGQGLRLIYYSQIVNDFQKGDIAEGYSVSREKKESFPLTVTSAQKNPTAFYLCASSMVAGVSNEQFFGPGTRLTVL.

A few counts support this clonotype. DNA for the CDR3: TGTGCCACCAGTGCCAGCGGGAGTTATAATGAGCAGTTCTTC. Translating gives CATSASGSYNEQFF. V usage is TRBV24-1 and J usage is TRBJ2-1, with 8 bases identical to TRBD2. With 5 bases clipped from V and 7 bases from J, the junction kept 6 bases outside the gene matches. The CDR3 has 14 residues. Germline assignment: CDR1 KGHDR and CDR2 SFDVKD.